Listed here are 12 T cell receptor beta chains from one sample, sequenced in a study of T cells in Graves' hyperthyroidism and ophthalmopathy. RNA transcripts gave rise to amplified TCR beta CDR3 regions. HTBI primers were the set used in a first-round RT-PCR of the TCR CDR3. Via MiXCR, TCRdb re-called the multiplex PCR reads, giving one row per CDR3 protein. The table shows 370,000 or so distinct CDR3 sequences, with 13% occurring only once. The source material was blood. Source of these receptors: a man aged 25 to 40 with Graves' hyperthyroidism that later progressed to Graves' ophthalmopathy.

This clonotype was observed a handful of times. This sequence joins TRBV14 and TRBJ2-3; D ambiguous. Germline CDR1 and CDR2: SGHDN and FVKESK. The V end lost 0 bases, the J end lost 1 base, and 11 bases lay between the germline ends. The CDR3 has 16 amino acids. The CDR3 sequence: CASSQDHYVGTDTQYF. The CDR3 nucleotides read TGTGCCAGCAGCCAAGATCACTACGTCGGCACAGATACGCAGTATTTT.

This clonotype came up many times. The chain uses TRBV7-4 and TRBJ1-1; D may be TRBD1 (5 bases). The V end lost 4 bases, the J end lost 2 bases, and 20 bases lay between the germline ends. The CDR3 runs 17 residues. Germline V gene lookup returns CDR1 SGHVT and CDR2 SQSDAQ. CDR3: CASSWGVNGGGNTEAFF. In DNA, the CDR3 is TGTGCCAGCAGCTGGGGGGTGAACGGGGGTGGAAACACTGAAGCTTTCTTT.

This clonotype was picked up many times. The chain carries TRBV2 and TRBJ1-4; maybe TRBD1 (6 bases). The CDR3 totals 15 residues. The germline gives CDR1 SNHLY, CDR2 FYNNEI. Trimming took off 2 bases at V and 9 bases at J, with 16 bases between the two ends. DNA of the CDR3: TGTGCCAGCAGTGAATCACAGGGTTTTGGTCAAAAACTGTTTTTT. Amino acids: CASSESQGFGQKLFF.

This clonotype was seen a few times. The chain recombines TRBV7-9 with TRBJ2-7; 7 positions agree with TRBD2. CDR1 is SEHNR and CDR2 is FQNEAQ in the germline V gene (reference sequence). The CDR3 consists of 12 residues. J was trimmed by 6 bases and V by 5 bases; bases with no gene match: 4. CDR3 sequence (DNA): TGTGCCAGCAGCCTGGGGACTACCGAGCAGTACTTC. Its protein product is CASSLGTTEQYF.

As regards this clonotype: The junction departs from germline at one end; a sequencing error may be responsible. This chain links TRBV30 with TRBJ1-2; a weak D match, TRBD1 (5 bases). The CDR3 loop spans 14 amino acids. Germline CDR1 and CDR2: GTSNPN and SVGIG (reference sequence). CDR3 loop: CAWSQPGPLYGHTF. The CDR3 region has the DNA TGTGCCTGGAGTCAACCGGGGCCCCTCTATGGCCACACCTTC.

The CDR3 region is CSVEPGLNSDTQYF. Written as DNA, the CDR3 is TGCAGCGTAGAACCGGGCCTCAACTCTGATACGCAGTATTTT. This chain joins TRBV29-1 and TRBJ2-3, with D uncertain. The germline gives CDR1 SQVTM, CDR2 ANQGSEA. V lost 6 bases and J lost 6, with 19 bases in between. The CDR3 runs to 14 residues.

The gene calls are TRBV6-1 and TRBJ2-3; D is undetermined. Deletions cut 5 bases from V and 3 bases from J, with 12 bases between. The CDR3 has 14 amino acids. Germline loops: CDR1 MNHNS, CDR2 SASEGT. CDR3: CASSSGPGTDTQYF. Written as DNA, the CDR3 is TGTGCCAGCAGTTCGGGCCCCGGGACAGATACGCAGTATTTT.

There are many counts of this clonotype. V is TRBV28 and J is TRBJ1-1, with 11 bases fitting TRBD1. The V gene's germline CDR1 is MDHEN and CDR2 SYDVKM. CDR3 size: 14 residues. J was trimmed by 4 bases and V by 10 bases; bases with no gene match: 8. CDR3 coding DNA: TGTGCCACCGACCGGGGACAGGGGGGCACTGAAGCTTTCTTT. Encoded protein: CATDRGQGGTEAFF. Using reference TRBV28 and TRBJ1-1 for the parts outside the CDR3, the full variable domain is DVKVTQSSRYLVKRTGEKVFLECVQDMDHENMFWYRQDPGLGLRLIYFSYDVKMKEKGDIPEGYSVSREKKERFSLILESASTNQTSMYLCATDRGQGGTEAFFGQGTRLTVV.

This clonotype turned up a few times. The chain couples TRBV20-1 to TRBJ2-7, with D hard to call. The V gene's germline CDR1 is DFQATT and CDR2 SNEGSKA (reference sequence). This CDR3 contains 13 residues. Trimming cost V 5 bases and J 0 bases, with 11 bases left between them. The CDR3 sequence is CSAWTDLSYEQYF. The CDR3 DNA sequence: TGCAGTGCTTGGACGGACCTCTCCTACGAGCAGTACTTC.

V usage is TRBV29-1 and J usage is TRBJ2-2; D perhaps matches TRBD1 (5 bases). This CDR3 spans 14 amino acids. Germline values: CDR1 SQVTM, CDR2 ANQGSEA. V dropped 4 bases and J dropped 3 bases, with 12 bases sitting between them. The CDR3 reads CSVVGDRYTGELFF. The DNA of the CDR3 is TGCAGCGTTGTAGGCGACAGATACACCGGGGAGCTGTTTTTT.

This chain connects TRBV14 to TRBJ1-4; D remains ambiguous. The V and J ends lost 0 bases and 6 bases respectively, with 5 bases between them. The CDR3 sequence is 13 residues long. CDR1 and CDR2 (germline): SGHDN, FVKESK. CDR3 DNA: TGTGCCAGCAGCCAAGATTCCTATGAAAAACTGTTTTTT. Protein sequence: CASSQDSYEKLFF.

The V and J genes are TRBV6-1 and TRBJ1-1; perhaps TRBD1 as D (6 bases). The CDR3 has 13 amino acids. CDR1 and CDR2 (germline): MNHNS, SASEGT. V lost 6 bases, J lost 5 bases, and 13 bases lay in between. CDR3 sequence: CASSRSGETEAFF. Here the CDR3 DNA reads TGTGCCAGCAGCCGATCAGGGGAAACTGAAGCTTTCTTT.